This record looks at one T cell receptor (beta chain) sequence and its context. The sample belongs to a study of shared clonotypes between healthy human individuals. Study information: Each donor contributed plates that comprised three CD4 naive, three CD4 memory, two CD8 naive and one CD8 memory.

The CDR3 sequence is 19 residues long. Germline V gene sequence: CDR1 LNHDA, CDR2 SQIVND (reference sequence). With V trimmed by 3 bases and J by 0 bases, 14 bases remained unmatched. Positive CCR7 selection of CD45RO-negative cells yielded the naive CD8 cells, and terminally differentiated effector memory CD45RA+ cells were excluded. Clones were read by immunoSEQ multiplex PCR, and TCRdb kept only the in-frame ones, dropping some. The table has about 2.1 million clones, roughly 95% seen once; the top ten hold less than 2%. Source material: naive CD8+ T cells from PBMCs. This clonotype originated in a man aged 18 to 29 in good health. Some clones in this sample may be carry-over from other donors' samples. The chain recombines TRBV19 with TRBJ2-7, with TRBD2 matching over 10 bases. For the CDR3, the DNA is TGTGCCAGTAGTATTCTTTTCGTCGATGGGACTAGCGACTCCTACGAGCAGTACTTC. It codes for CASSILFVDGTSDSYEQYF.